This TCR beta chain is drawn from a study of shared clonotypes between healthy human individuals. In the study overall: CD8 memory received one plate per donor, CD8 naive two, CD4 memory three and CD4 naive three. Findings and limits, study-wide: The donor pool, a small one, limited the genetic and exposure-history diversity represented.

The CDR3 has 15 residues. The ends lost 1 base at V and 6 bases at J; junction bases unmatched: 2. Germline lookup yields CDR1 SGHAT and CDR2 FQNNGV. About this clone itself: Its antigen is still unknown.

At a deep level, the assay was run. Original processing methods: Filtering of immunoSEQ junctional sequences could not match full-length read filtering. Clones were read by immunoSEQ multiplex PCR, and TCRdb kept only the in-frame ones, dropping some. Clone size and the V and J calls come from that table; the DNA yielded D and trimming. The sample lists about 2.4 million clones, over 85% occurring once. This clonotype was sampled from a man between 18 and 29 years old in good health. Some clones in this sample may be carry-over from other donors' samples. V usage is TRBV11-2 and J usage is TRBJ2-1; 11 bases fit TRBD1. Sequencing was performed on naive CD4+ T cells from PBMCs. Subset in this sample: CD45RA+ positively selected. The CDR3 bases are TGTGCCAGCAGCTTAGCTGGGACAGGGGGCAATGAGCAGTTCTTC. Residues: CASSLAGTGGNEQFF.